This TCR beta chain was captured by sequencing in a study of blood T cell repertoires in COVID-19. The CDR3 extends over 16 amino acids. With 2 bases removed from V and 3 bases from J, the gap between germline ends came to 14 bases. Germline CDR1 reads MNHNS; CDR2 reads SASEGT. Generated by immunoSEQ multiplex PCR, the TCRdb table keeps only in-frame clones and is missing some. Of 250,000 to 350,000 clones listed, roughly 84% were seen once; the top ten hold 15% to 19%. This TCR was recovered from a person aged 70 to 85 with COVID-19, enrolled during active disease. This chain uses TRBV6-1 with TRBJ2-1; tentatively, D is TRBD1 (6 bases). Input material: peripheral blood. The CDR3 DNA is TGTGCCAGCAGTGAACAGGGGTCTCTTGACTACAATGAGCAGTTCTTC. Protein sequence: CASSEQGSLDYNEQFF.